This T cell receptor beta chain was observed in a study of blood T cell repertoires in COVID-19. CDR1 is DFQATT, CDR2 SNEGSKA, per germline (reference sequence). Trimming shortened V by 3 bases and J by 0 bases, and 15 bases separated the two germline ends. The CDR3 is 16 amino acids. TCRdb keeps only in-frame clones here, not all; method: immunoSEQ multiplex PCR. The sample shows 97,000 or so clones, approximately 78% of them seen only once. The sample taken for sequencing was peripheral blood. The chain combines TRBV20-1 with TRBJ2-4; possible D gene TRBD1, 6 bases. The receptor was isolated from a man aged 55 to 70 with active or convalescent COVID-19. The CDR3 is CSASPQQGLAKNIQYF. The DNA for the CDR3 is TGCAGTGCTAGTCCCCAACAGGGATTAGCCAAAAACATTCAGTACTTC.